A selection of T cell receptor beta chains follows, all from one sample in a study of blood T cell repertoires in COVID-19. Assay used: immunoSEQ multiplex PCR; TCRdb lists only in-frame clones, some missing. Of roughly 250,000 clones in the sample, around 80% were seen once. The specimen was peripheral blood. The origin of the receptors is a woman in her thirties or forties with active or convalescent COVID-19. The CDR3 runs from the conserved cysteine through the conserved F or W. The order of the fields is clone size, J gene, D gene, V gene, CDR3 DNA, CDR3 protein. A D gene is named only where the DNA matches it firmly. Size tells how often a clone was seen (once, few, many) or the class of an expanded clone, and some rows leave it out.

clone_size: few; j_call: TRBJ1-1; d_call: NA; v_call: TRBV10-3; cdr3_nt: TGTGCCATCTCTCTGTCGGGGGGCGCGGACACTGAAGCTTTCTTT; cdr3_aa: CAISLSGGADTEAFF
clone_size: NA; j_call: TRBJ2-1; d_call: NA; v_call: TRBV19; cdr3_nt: TGTGCCAGTAGTAGGAGACCCGAGGGATACAATGAGCAGTTCTTC; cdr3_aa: CASSRRPEGYNEQFF
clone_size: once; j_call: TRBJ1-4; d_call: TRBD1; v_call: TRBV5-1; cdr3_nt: TGCGCCAGCAGCCTTGGGACAGGGCGGACAACTAATGAAAAACTGTTTTTT; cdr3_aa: CASSLGTGRTTNEKLFF
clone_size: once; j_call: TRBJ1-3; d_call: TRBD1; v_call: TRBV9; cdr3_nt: TGTGCCAGCAGCGACGTACCAGGGGGGTCTGGAAACACCATATATTTT; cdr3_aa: CASSDVPGGSGNTIYF
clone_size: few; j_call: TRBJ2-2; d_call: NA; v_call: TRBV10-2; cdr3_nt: TGCGCCAGCAGTGAGTTTGCGAGGGATGGCACCGGGGAGCTGTTTTTT; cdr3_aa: CASSEFARDGTGELFF
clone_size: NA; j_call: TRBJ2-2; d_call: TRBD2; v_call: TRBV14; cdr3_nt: TGTGCCAGCAGCCATAAGAGGGGGACTAGAGTTCCTCCGAACACCGGGGAGCTGTTTTTT; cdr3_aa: CASSHKRGTRVPPNTGELFF
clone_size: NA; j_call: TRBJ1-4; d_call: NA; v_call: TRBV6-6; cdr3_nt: TGTGCCAGCAGTTACTTGAACAGTGCCACTAATGAAAAACTGTTTTTT; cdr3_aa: CASSYLNSATNEKLFF
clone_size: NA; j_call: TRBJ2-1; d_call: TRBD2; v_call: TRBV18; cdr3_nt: TGTGCCAGCTCCCCCCAGGGAGGGACCTACAATGAGCAGTTCTTC; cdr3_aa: CASSPQGGTYNEQFF
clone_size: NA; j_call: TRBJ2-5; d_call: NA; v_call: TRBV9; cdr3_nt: TGTGCCAGCAGCCTCGGACTATCGGAGGAGACCCAGTACTTC; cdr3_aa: CASSLGLSEETQYF
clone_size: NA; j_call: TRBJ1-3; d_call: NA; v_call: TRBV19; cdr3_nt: TGTGCCAGTAGTATGGAGATCCCGAACTCTGGAAACACCATATATTTT; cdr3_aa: CASSMEIPNSGNTIYF
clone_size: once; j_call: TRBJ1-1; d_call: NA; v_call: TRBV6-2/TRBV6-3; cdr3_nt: TGTGCCAGCAGTTATGGACAGAGGAACACTGAAGCTTTCTTT; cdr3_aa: CASSYGQRNTEAFF
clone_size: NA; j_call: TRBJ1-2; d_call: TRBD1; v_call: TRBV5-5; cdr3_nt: TGTGCCAGCAGCCTTACGGGACAGGGGTCTAACTATGGCTACACCTTC; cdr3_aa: CASSLTGQGSNYGYTF
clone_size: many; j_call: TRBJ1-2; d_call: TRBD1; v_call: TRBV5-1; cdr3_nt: TGCGCCAGCAGCCCTCGGACAGGGGACAACTATGGCTACACCTTC; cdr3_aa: CASSPRTGDNYGYTF
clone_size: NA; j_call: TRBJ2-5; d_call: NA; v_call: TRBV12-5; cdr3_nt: TGTGCTAGTGGTTTGGTACCGAAACATACAGAGACCCAGTACTTC; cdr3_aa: CASGLVPKHTETQYF
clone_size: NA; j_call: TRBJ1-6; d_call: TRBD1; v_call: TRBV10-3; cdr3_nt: TGTGCCATCAGTGCCCCGGGACAACAGGGGAGGCCCCTCCACTTT; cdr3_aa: CAISAPGQQGRPLHF
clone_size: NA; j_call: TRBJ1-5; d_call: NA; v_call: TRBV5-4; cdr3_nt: TGTGCCAGCAGCTTGGAGAGGAATCAGCCCCAGCATTTT; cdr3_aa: CASSLERNQPQHF
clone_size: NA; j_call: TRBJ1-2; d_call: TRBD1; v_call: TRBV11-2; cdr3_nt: TGTGCCAGCAGCTTTTTCGTAGGGGGCGATGGCTACACCTTC; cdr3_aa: CASSFFVGGDGYTF
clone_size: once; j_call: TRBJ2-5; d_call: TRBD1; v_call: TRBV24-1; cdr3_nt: TGTGCCACCAGTGATGGACAGGGCCCCCAAGAGACCCAGTACTTC; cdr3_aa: CATSDGQGPQETQYF
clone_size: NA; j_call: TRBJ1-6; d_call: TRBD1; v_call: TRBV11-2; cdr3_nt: TGTGCCAGCAGCCTATCCGGAGGGACAGGGGGTTCACCCCTCCACTTT; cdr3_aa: CASSLSGGTGGSPLHF
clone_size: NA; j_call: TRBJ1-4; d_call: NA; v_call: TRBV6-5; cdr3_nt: TGTGCCAGCAAGACAGGTTCAACTAATGAAAAACTGTTTTTT; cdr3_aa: CASKTGSTNEKLFF
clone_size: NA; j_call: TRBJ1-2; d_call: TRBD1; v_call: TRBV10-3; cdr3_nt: TGTGCCATCAGAGGGACAGGGGGAAGGTCTGGCTACACCTTC; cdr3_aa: CAIRGTGGRSGYTF
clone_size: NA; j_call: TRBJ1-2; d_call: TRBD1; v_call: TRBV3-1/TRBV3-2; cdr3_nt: TGTGCCAGCAGCCAAGGGACAGGGGGCCAGTATGGCTACACCTTC; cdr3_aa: CASSQGTGGQYGYTF
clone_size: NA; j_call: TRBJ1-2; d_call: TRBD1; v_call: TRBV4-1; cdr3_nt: TGCGCCAGTCGACAAATAGGGACAGGCGGAGACTACACCTTC; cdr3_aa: CASRQIGTGGDYTF
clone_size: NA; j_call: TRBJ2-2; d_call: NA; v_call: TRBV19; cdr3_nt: TGTGCCAGTAGTTGGGCTCCGGCTAGCGCCGGGGAGCTGTTTTTT; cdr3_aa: CASSWAPASAGELFF
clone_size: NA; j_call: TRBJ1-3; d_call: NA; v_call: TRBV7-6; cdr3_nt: TGTGCCAGCAGCCTTACAGGCACTGGAAACACCATATATTTT; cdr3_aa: CASSLTGTGNTIYF
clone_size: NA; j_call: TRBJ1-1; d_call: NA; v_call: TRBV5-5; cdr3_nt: TGTGCCAGCAGCTTGTCCAGGGAGGACACTGAAGCTTTCTTT; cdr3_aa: CASSLSREDTEAFF
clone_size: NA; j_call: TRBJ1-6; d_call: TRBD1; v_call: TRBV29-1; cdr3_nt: TGCAGCGTTGCGCAGGGGGTAGATTCACCCCTCCACTTT; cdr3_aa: CSVAQGVDSPLHF
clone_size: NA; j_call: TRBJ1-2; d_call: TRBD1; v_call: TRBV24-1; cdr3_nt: TGTGCCACCAGTGGGGACAGGGGTACCTATGACTACACCTTC; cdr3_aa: CATSGDRGTYDYTF